This is a list of T cell receptor beta chains from one sample in a study of CD8 T cells in ankylosing spondylitis. TCRdb reprocessed the 5' RACE reads with MiXCR, giving one entry per CDR3 protein. This sample has some 130,000 distinct CDR3 sequences, with 9.3% found just once. Sequenced: blood, either unsorted or a sorted T cell fraction (not recorded which). These receptors were taken from a male donor with ankylosing spondylitis or in good health (not recorded which). Each CDR3 is given with its conserved first and last residue. Each record gives: clone size, J gene, V gene, D gene, CDR3 DNA, CDR3 protein. A D gene is named only where the DNA matches it firmly. Only part of the rows carry a size: once, few, many, or a class if the clone is expanded.

abundance: many; j_gene: TRBJ2-5; v_gene: TRBV4-3; d_gene: .; CDR3nt: TGCGCCAGCAGCCAAGATACGAACGCAAAAAAGTACTTC; CDR3aa: CASSQDTNAKKYF
abundance: .; j_gene: TRBJ2-5; v_gene: TRBV5-6; d_gene: .; CDR3nt: TGTGCCAGCAGCTTGGGGGACGCGGCGGTTGCGGAGACCCAGTACTTC; CDR3aa: CASSLGDAAVAETQYF
abundance: many; j_gene: TRBJ2-7; v_gene: TRBV5-1; d_gene: TRBD2; CDR3nt: TGCGCCAGCAGCTTGGCCCCTCTAGCGGGAGTGTACGAGCAGTACTTC; CDR3aa: CASSLAPLAGVYEQYF
abundance: many; j_gene: TRBJ2-3; v_gene: TRBV20-1; d_gene: TRBD2; CDR3nt: TGCAGTGCTAGAGACCCTATAGCGGGAGGGGGGGATACGCAGTATTTT; CDR3aa: CSARDPIAGGGDTQYF
abundance: .; j_gene: TRBJ2-1; v_gene: TRBV7-2; d_gene: TRBD2; CDR3nt: TGTGCCAGCAGCGCCACCGCGGGGGACGCCTGGTATGAGCAGTTCTTC; CDR3aa: CASSATAGDAWYEQFF
abundance: few; j_gene: TRBJ2-5; v_gene: TRBV12-3/TRBV12-4; d_gene: TRBD1; CDR3nt: TGTGCCAGCAGTGAAGGGGGCGGTGAGACCCAGTACTTC; CDR3aa: CASSEGGGETQYF
abundance: few; j_gene: TRBJ2-4; v_gene: TRBV3-1; d_gene: .; CDR3nt: TGTGCCAGCAGCCAAGACTTCCAGGGGTTAACCAAAAACATTCAGTACTTC; CDR3aa: CASSQDFQGLTKNIQYF
abundance: few; j_gene: TRBJ1-2; v_gene: TRBV12-3/TRBV12-4; d_gene: TRBD1; CDR3nt: TGTGCCAGCAGTTCCTTAGGACAGGTCTATGGCTACACCTTC; CDR3aa: CASSSLGQVYGYTF
abundance: many; j_gene: TRBJ2-1; v_gene: TRBV10-3; d_gene: .; CDR3nt: TGTGCCGCAGGACTGGAGAACAATGAGCAGTTCTTC; CDR3aa: CAAGLENNEQFF
abundance: few; j_gene: TRBJ2-7; v_gene: TRBV12-3/TRBV12-4; d_gene: .; CDR3nt: TGTGCCAGCAGTTTAGGCAGCACGGGCTCCTACGAGCAGTACTTC; CDR3aa: CASSLGSTGSYEQYF
abundance: few; j_gene: TRBJ2-5; v_gene: TRBV14; d_gene: .; CDR3nt: TGTGCCAGCAGCCCCCAGGTGGTGGAGACCCAGTACTTC; CDR3aa: CASSPQVVETQYF
abundance: many; j_gene: TRBJ1-1; v_gene: TRBV12-3/TRBV12-4; d_gene: TRBD1; CDR3nt: TGTGCCAGCTCATCGACAGGGAGAAACACTGAAGCTTTCTTT; CDR3aa: CASSSTGRNTEAFF
abundance: many; j_gene: TRBJ2-7; v_gene: TRBV15; d_gene: .; CDR3nt: TGTGCCACCAGCAGGGTCAGGGGATACTACGAGCAGTACTTC; CDR3aa: CATSRVRGYYEQYF
abundance: many; j_gene: TRBJ2-3; v_gene: TRBV4-2; d_gene: TRBD2; CDR3nt: TGTGCCAGCAGCCGGGGACTAGCGGGAGTCTCTGCAGATACGCAGTATTTT; CDR3aa: CASSRGLAGVSADTQYF
abundance: .; j_gene: TRBJ2-7; v_gene: TRBV28; d_gene: .; CDR3nt: TGTGCCAGCAGCCCCATCCGGCTAGCCTCCTACGAGCAGTACTTC; CDR3aa: CASSPIRLASYEQYF
abundance: many; j_gene: TRBJ2-7; v_gene: TRBV12-3/TRBV12-4; d_gene: TRBD1; CDR3nt: TGTGCCAGTAGACAGGGGCGATCCTACGAGCAGTACTTC; CDR3aa: CASRQGRSYEQYF
abundance: many; j_gene: TRBJ1-2; v_gene: TRBV27; d_gene: .; CDR3nt: TGTGCCAGCAGTCCAATTGGGGGCCGGGGCTACACCTTC; CDR3aa: CASSPIGGRGYTF
abundance: few; j_gene: TRBJ1-2; v_gene: TRBV24-1; d_gene: .; CDR3nt: TGTGCCACCAGTGGAGGGCCCGCGAACTATGGCTACACCTTC; CDR3aa: CATSGGPANYGYTF
abundance: many; j_gene: TRBJ2-3; v_gene: TRBV20-1; d_gene: .; CDR3nt: TGCAGTGCTAGTTGGCGAGGCACAGATACGCAGTATTTT; CDR3aa: CSASWRGTDTQYF
abundance: many; j_gene: TRBJ2-1; v_gene: TRBV12-3/TRBV12-4; d_gene: TRBD2; CDR3nt: TGTGCCAGCAGTTTAGCGGGAGGGACCAATGAGCAGTTCTTC; CDR3aa: CASSLAGGTNEQFF
abundance: many; j_gene: TRBJ1-5; v_gene: TRBV28; d_gene: .; CDR3nt: TGTGCCAGCAGTTCCCCGGGACCAGGGCTCGGTCAGCCCCAGCATTTT; CDR3aa: CASSSPGPGLGQPQHF
abundance: many; j_gene: TRBJ2-1; v_gene: TRBV20-1; d_gene: TRBD2; CDR3nt: TGCAGTGCTAGGGTAGCGGGAGTTGAGAATGAGCAGTTCTTC; CDR3aa: CSARVAGVENEQFF
abundance: few; j_gene: TRBJ2-2; v_gene: TRBV19; d_gene: TRBD2; CDR3nt: TGTGCCAGTAGTACTGCGGGAGGCCGGACCGGGGAGCTGTTTTTT; CDR3aa: CASSTAGGRTGELFF
abundance: many; j_gene: TRBJ2-1; v_gene: TRBV11-3; d_gene: TRBD2; CDR3nt: TGTGCCAGCAGCTTCCCTCCCGGGCTAGCGGGCTACAATGAGCAGTTCTTC; CDR3aa: CASSFPPGLAGYNEQFF
abundance: many; j_gene: TRBJ1-5; v_gene: TRBV20-1; d_gene: .; CDR3nt: TGCAGTGCTAGAATAACAGGGAACCAGCCCCAGCATTTT; CDR3aa: CSARITGNQPQHF
abundance: many; j_gene: TRBJ2-7; v_gene: TRBV24-1; d_gene: .; CDR3nt: TGTGCCACCAGTGACCGCTACGAGCAGTACTTC; CDR3aa: CATSDRYEQYF
abundance: few; j_gene: TRBJ2-3; v_gene: TRBV10-3; d_gene: .; CDR3nt: TGTGCCATCAGTGGACCTACCGGAACGGGAGCTGTTGATACGCAGTATTTT; CDR3aa: CAISGPTGTGAVDTQYF